Following are 20 T cell receptor beta chains from one sample sequenced in a study of blood T cell repertoires in COVID-19. Repertoires were generated with immunoSEQ multiplex PCR, while TCRdb's copy carries only in-frame clones and drops some. The data contain under 70,000 clones, around 80% of them seen just once; the ten biggest clones take up 10% to 15%. The sample taken for sequencing was peripheral blood. These receptors were obtained from a woman of 80 years or more with acute or convalescent COVID-19.

The V and J genes are TRBV15 and TRBJ1-2; maybe TRBD1 (5 bases). The CDR3 is 16 amino acids. V was cut by 5 bases and J by 8 bases, with 24 bases left in between. CDR1 and CDR2 from the germline V gene are LNHNV and YYDKDF (reference sequence). The CDR3 sequence is CATSSRARAETRGYTF. The DNA for the CDR3 is TGTGCCACCAGCTCAAGGGCCAGGGCGGAAACTCGAGGCTACACCTTC.

The V call is TRBV15, the J call TRBJ1-6, with TRBD1 matching 8 bases. The germline gives CDR1 LNHNV, CDR2 YYDKDF (reference sequence). The CDR3 length is 18 residues. V trimming: 0 bases; J trimming: 7 bases; junction bases outside the gene matches: 11. The CDR3 DNA follows: TGTGCCACCAGCAGAGACACCTTACAGGGGGTAGGGAATTCACCCCTCCACTTT. Protein: CATSRDTLQGVGNSPLHF. The full variable domain, in which reference TRBV15 and TRBJ1-6 provide the parts outside the CDR3, is DAMVIQNPRYQVTQFGKPVTLSCSQTLNHNVMYWYQQKSSQAPKLLFHYYDKDFNNEADTPDNFQSRRPNTSFCFLDIRSPGLGDTAMYLCATSRDTLQGVGNSPLHFGNGTRLTVT.

The chain recombines TRBV30 with TRBJ1-2; D possibly corresponds to TRBD1 (5 bases). V lost 8 bases to trimming and J lost 8 bases, with 24 bases between them. The CDR3 runs to 14 residues. Germline assignment: CDR1 GTSNPN and CDR2 SVGIG (reference sequence). For the CDR3, the DNA is TGTGCCCGACAGACACCCGAAAGGCGGCGGGGCTACACCTTC. Translating it yields CARQTPERRRGYTF.

This chain joins TRBV21-1 and TRBJ2-3; TRBD1, the table's D call, was not compared with the DNA. TRBV21-1 is annotated as a pseudogene. CDR3 length: 18 amino acids. CDR3 protein: CASSEGNMAARVSDTQYF. The CDR3 bases are TGTGCCAGCAGTGAAGGAAATATGGCGGCCAGGGTATCGGATACGCAGTATTTT.

The gene calls are TRBV19 and TRBJ1-2; D unclear. The CDR3 is 13 amino acids. V was clipped by 7 bases and J by 0 bases, with 9 bases between them. CDR1 and CDR2 (germline): LNHDA, SQIVND (reference sequence). CDR3 bases: TGTGCCAGTACTCACAGAGCTAACTATGGCTACACCTTC. This sequence encodes CASTHRANYGYTF.

The chain combines TRBV4-1 with TRBJ2-7; a possible D gene is TRBD1 (5 bases). V was shortened by 1 base and J by 2 bases, with 12 bases between the two germline ends. The CDR3 has 15 residues. Germline CDR1 reads MGHRA; CDR2 reads YSYEKL. CDR3 sequence (DNA): TGCGCCAGCAGCCAAGGAACTGTAGGGGCCTACGAGCAGTACTTC. The encoded protein is CASSQGTVGAYEQYF.

This clone has only a few counts. J is TRBJ2-3 and V is TRBV19, with D tentatively TRBD2 (5 bases). This CDR3 spans 14 amino acids. Trimming took 1 base from V and 4 from J, leaving 9 bases between them. Germline CDR1 reads LNHDA; CDR2 reads SQIVND (reference sequence). The chain's CDR3 is CASSIGGGSDTQYF. CDR3 coding DNA: TGTGCCAGTAGTATAGGTGGAGGATCAGATACGCAGTATTTT.

This chain uses TRBV6-5 with TRBJ1-6; 10 bases are shared with TRBD1. After removal of 5 bases from V and 13 bases from J, the junction contained 8 bases not matched to a gene. This CDR3 comprises 14 residues. Germline lookup yields CDR1 MNHEY and CDR2 SVGAGI. The CDR3 protein is CASSTGTGEKPLHF. CDR3 DNA: TGTGCCAGCAGTACCGGGACAGGGGAAAAGCCCCTCCACTTT.

The gene calls are TRBV3-1 (or the pseudogene TRBV3-2) and TRBJ1-6; the match to TRBD1 covers 7 bases. Germline CDR1 LGHDT, CDR2 YNNKEL (reference sequence). There are 14 residues in the CDR3. The trim removed 4 bases at V and 9 bases at J, leaving 6 bases unmatched. The CDR3 here is CASSLRDSVSPLHF. In DNA, the CDR3 is TGTGCCAGCAGCCTCCGGGACAGCGTTTCACCCCTCCACTTT.

For the CDR3, the DNA is TGTGCCAGCAGTTGGACAGGAAGTAATCAGCCCCAGCATTTT. Translating gives CASSWTGSNQPQHF. The chain carries TRBV27 and TRBJ1-5; 7 bases line up with TRBD1. Germline V gene sequence: CDR1 MNHEY, CDR2 SMNVEV (reference sequence). There are 14 residues in the CDR3. Unmatched junction bases numbered 4, after V lost 4 bases and J lost 4 bases.

In this sample, this clone is medium-sized. The rearrangement links TRBV7-8 to TRBJ2-1, with TRBD1 matching 9 bases. The CDR3 is made up of 15 amino acids. Germline V gives CDR1 SGHVS, CDR2 FQNEAQ. Germline trimming cut 1 base from V and 9 bases from J; bases unmatched to any gene: 7. The CDR3, as DNA: TGTGCCAGCAGCTTAGTGGACAGGGGTTTGGGTGAGCAGTTCTTC. Translation gives CASSLVDRGLGEQFF.

In this sample, this clone turned up once. The chain is built from TRBV24-1 and TRBJ2-5; TRBD2 might be the D (7 bases). CDR3 length: 15 amino acids. Deletions cut 4 bases from V and 4 bases from J, with 15 bases between. Germline CDR1 reads KGHDR; CDR2 reads SFDVKD. CDR3 sequence: CATSEGGHSSETQYF. The CDR3 DNA reads TGTGCCACCAGTGAGGGGGGGCACAGTTCAGAGACCCAGTACTTC.

The chain recombines TRBV9 with TRBJ1-1; D possibly corresponds to TRBD1 (5 bases). CDR3 length: 15 residues. V lost 0 bases and J lost 4, with 13 bases in between. Germline V gene data show CDR1 as SGDLS and CDR2 as YYNGEE. The CDR3 reads CASSVDGGRGTEAFF. Written as DNA, the CDR3 is TGTGCCAGCAGCGTAGACGGGGGGAGAGGCACTGAAGCTTTCTTT.

A remark on this clone: The junction differs from germline at one of its ends, possibly a read error. The chain links TRBV5-5 to TRBJ1-2, with D perhaps matching TRBD1 (5 bases). Looked up from germline, CDR1 is SGHKS and CDR2 is YYEKEE (reference sequence). CDR3 length: 11 amino acids. CDR3 residues: CASSLLDSWSF. For the CDR3, the DNA is TGTGCCAGCAGCTTGCTTGACAGCTGGTCCTTC.

This rearrangement joins TRBV5-1 to TRBJ2-1; 10 nucleotides align to TRBD2. CDR1 is SGHRS and CDR2 is YFSETQ in the germline V gene. There are 15 residues in the CDR3. V lost 3 bases, J lost 1 base, and 1 base stayed unmatched. CDR3: CASSSLAGSYNEQFF. The CDR3, as DNA: TGCGCCAGCAGCTCACTAGCGGGGTCCTACAATGAGCAGTTCTTC.

This clone was seen only once. This chain joins TRBV19 and TRBJ1-2; the D is unclear. CDR3 length: 14 residues. Trimming took 7 bases from V and 0 from J, leaving 12 bases between them. CDR1 and CDR2 (germline): LNHDA, SQIVND (reference sequence). As DNA, the CDR3 is TGTGCCAGTACCGGGGATAGCGCTAACTATGGCTACACCTTC. This encodes CASTGDSANYGYTF.

CDR3 sequence (DNA): TGTGCCAGCAGCCGGACAGGGGATTTCGCTGGAAACACCATATATTTT. This gives the protein CASSRTGDFAGNTIYF. This chain connects TRBV3-1 (or the pseudogene TRBV3-2) to TRBJ1-3; 9 positions agree with TRBD1. The CDR3 spans 16 residues. V was clipped by 4 bases and J by 2 bases; unmatched bases: 6. Per germline, CDR1 LGHDT and CDR2 YNNKEL (reference sequence).

The chain is built from TRBV7-2 and TRBJ2-3; 9 nucleotides agree with TRBD1. This CDR3 has 16 residues. J was trimmed by 2 bases and V by 2 bases; bases with no gene match: 5. The germline V gene has CDR1 SGHTA and CDR2 FQGNSA. CDR3 sequence (DNA): TGTGCCAGCAGCTTATCCGGGACAGGGCCCACAGATACGCAGTATTTT. Protein: CASSLSGTGPTDTQYF.

The chain carries TRBV6-5 and TRBJ1-2; TRBD1 matches at 9 bases. Germline V lookup: CDR1 MNHEY, CDR2 SVGAGI. This CDR3 has 14 amino acids. V was pared by 7 bases and J by 4 bases, with 7 bases of the junction left unmatched. The CDR3 protein is CASTPGQGVYGYTF. CDR3 nucleotide sequence: TGTGCCAGCACCCCGGGACAGGGTGTCTATGGCTACACCTTC.

The chain links TRBV6-5 to TRBJ1-3; no clear D. The CDR3 runs to 13 residues. CDR1 is MNHEY and CDR2 is SVGAGI in the germline V gene. Trimming stripped 7 bases from V and 3 bases from J, with 10 bases between. This chain's CDR3 is CASTIPGGNTIYF. The CDR3 DNA follows: TGTGCCAGCACTATCCCCGGTGGAAACACCATATATTTT.